This T cell receptor (beta chain) appears in the sequencing data of a study of cytomegalovirus exposure and HLA in healthy donors. A remark on this clone: Its cognate antigen is unknown.

The germline V gene has CDR1 SEHNR and CDR2 FQNEAQ (reference sequence). The CDR3 has 13 residues. Trimming removed 1 base from V and 14 bases from J, with 17 bases in between. It was with 60 Vbeta and 13 Jbeta primers that the PCR ran. TCRdb keeps only in-frame clones here, not all; method: immunoSEQ multiplex PCR. This sample has 70,000 or so clones, with 75% to 80% found just once. Study-level results: Presence/absence analyses supposed approximately even sequencing depth among donors.

The genes are TRBV7-9 and TRBJ1-1, with D possibly matching TRBD1 (5 bases). This receptor was taken from a man aged 18 to 29 in good health and CMV-seropositive. Specimen: PBMCs. The CDR3: CASSLGGLPTAFF. For the CDR3, the DNA is TGTGCCAGCAGCTTAGGAGGTCTCCCGACAGCCTTCTTT.